This TCR beta chain was documented in a study of shared clonotypes between healthy human individuals. For the study at large: Every donor yielded three CD4 naive, three CD4 memory, two CD8 naive and one CD8 memory plate.

Naive CD8 cells lacked CD45RO and underwent positive selection for CCR7, leaving out terminally differentiated effector memory CD45RA+ cells. Study-wide results and caveats: With few donors, the genetic and exposure-history diversity represented was limited.

V was trimmed by 8 bases and J by 1 base, leaving 10 bases between them. This CDR3 contains 13 residues. Germline V gene data show CDR1 as MNHEY and CDR2 as SVGAGI. A word on this clone: What it binds is unknown.

TCRdb's copy holds only in-frame clones and misses some; the assay was immunoSEQ multiplex PCR. The sample includes about 2.1 million clones, roughly 95% of them seen just once. Sequenced: naive CD8+ T cells from PBMCs. The sequence derives from a man between 18 and 29 years old in good health. Some clones in this sample may be carry-over from other donors' samples. This sequence joins TRBV6-5 and TRBJ2-3; D might be TRBD2 (5 bases). The CDR3 spells CASGLRGTDTQYF. CDR3 bases: TGTGCCAGCGGGTTGAGGGGCACAGATACGCAGTATTTT.